This is a list of T cell receptor beta chains from one sample in a study of blood T cells in healthy people across ages. MiXCR, run by TCRdb on the 5' RACE reads, gives a single entry per CDR3 protein. The profile shows 550,000 to 600,000 distinct CDR3 sequences, under 55% of them singletons. What was sequenced was blood. The receptors derive from a man at least 80 years old in good health. CDR3s include the opening cysteine and the closing phenylalanine or tryptophan. A D gene is named only where the DNA matches it firmly. A row's size may be missing; if present it is once, few, many or a size class.

D,V,size,J,CDR3,DNA
NA,TRBV6-1,few,TRBJ2-1,CASIAGTSYNEQFF,TGTGCCAGCATCGCCGGGACCTCCTACAATGAGCAGTTCTTC
TRBD2,TRBV5-1,NA,TRBJ2-4,CASSLQLAGEAQYF,TGCGCCAGCAGCTTGCAACTAGCGGGAGAGGCCCAGTACTTC
TRBD2,TRBV5-1,NA,TRBJ2-5,CASSLGFGRKTQYF,TGCGCCAGCAGCTTGGGGTTCGGGAGGAAGACCCAGTACTTC
TRBD2,TRBV4-2,NA,TRBJ2-1,CASSQEEGTSGNEQFF,TGTGCCAGCAGCCAAGAAGAGGGGACTAGCGGCAATGAGCAGTTCTTC
NA,TRBV6-2/TRBV6-3,NA,TRBJ2-1,CASRPDGSYNEQFF,TGCGCCAGCAGACCGGACGGCTCCTACAATGAGCAGTTCTTC
NA,TRBV20-1,NA,TRBJ2-3,CSASGFTDTQYF,TGCAGTGCTAGTGGGTTCACAGATACGCAGTATTTT
NA,TRBV7-2,few,TRBJ2-5,CASSYRGGGQETQYF,TGTGCCAGCAGCTACCGAGGGGGGGGCCAAGAGACCCAGTACTTC
TRBD2,TRBV20-1,NA,TRBJ2-6,CRAVGRGVVLTF,TGCCGTGCCGTAGGGCGGGGGGTGGTCCTGACTTTC
TRBD1,TRBV6-5,many,TRBJ2-1,CASLRVPQGAHNEQFF,TGTGCCAGCCTCAGGGTGCCACAGGGGGCCCACAATGAGCAGTTCTTC
TRBD2,TRBV20-1,NA,TRBJ2-1,CSAPGTSGIFSYNEQFF,TGCAGTGCCCCCGGGACTAGCGGGATTTTCTCCTACAATGAGCAGTTCTTC
NA,TRBV6-1,NA,TRBJ1-1,CASSAGWTVNTEAFF,TGTGCCAGCAGTGCCGGATGGACGGTGAACACTGAAGCTTTCTTT
NA,TRBV29-1,NA,TRBJ2-1,CSVGRTGLYNEQFF,TGCAGCGTTGGAAGAACAGGGCTCTACAATGAGCAGTTCTTC
NA,TRBV27,few,TRBJ2-5,CASSPLQGSETQYF,TGTGCCAGCAGTCCCCTACAGGGTTCGGAGACCCAGTACTTC
NA,TRBV29-1,NA,TRBJ2-1,CSVEGGEQFF,TGCAGCGTTGAAGGAGGTGAGCAGTTCTTC
NA,TRBV10-3,NA,TRBJ1-2,CAISESVSGSPSGTRANYGYTF,TGTGCCATCAGTGAGTCAGTTAGTGGGTCCCCCTCCGGGACGCGAGCTAACTATGGCTACACCTTC
TRBD1,TRBV6-5,NA,TRBJ2-2,CASSRDRSNTGELFF,TGTGCCAGCAGTAGGGACAGGTCGAACACCGGGGAGCTGTTTTTT
NA,TRBV7-9,many,TRBJ2-1,CASSLGGDEQFF,TGTGCCAGCAGTTTAGGGGGGGATGAGCAGTTCTTC
TRBD1,TRBV10-2,few,TRBJ1-1,CASSAARDSREAFF,TGCGCCAGCAGTGCGGCCCGGGACAGCCGCGAAGCTTTCTTT
NA,TRBV9,few,TRBJ2-5,CASSAFDSQETQYF,TGTGCCAGCAGCGCCTTCGACAGCCAAGAGACCCAGTACTTC
TRBD1,TRBV28,NA,TRBJ2-1,CASSETGLGYNEQFF,TGTGCCAGCAGCGAGACAGGGTTAGGCTACAATGAGCAGTTCTTC
NA,TRBV10-3,few,TRBJ1-2,CAISESQVRFNGYTF,TGTGCCATCAGTGAGTCCCAGGTCCGCTTCAATGGCTACACCTTC
TRBD2,TRBV7-2,NA,TRBJ2-3,CASSLTSGGATDTQYF,TGTGCCAGCAGCTTAACTAGCGGGGGGGCGACAGATACGCAGTATTTT
NA,TRBV6-6,NA,TRBJ2-2,CASSRAVGAGGELFF,TGTGCCAGCAGCCGAGCGGTGGGGGCCGGCGGGGAGCTGTTTTTT
TRBD1,TRBV18,NA,TRBJ2-5,CASSPGQRSQETQYF,TGTGCCAGCTCACCGGGACAGCGATCTCAAGAGACCCAGTACTTC
NA,TRBV7-9,many,TRBJ1-2,CASSPGRGDYGYTF,TGTGCCAGCAGTCCCGGTCGGGGGGACTATGGCTACACCTTC
TRBD1,TRBV2,NA,TRBJ2-4,CASSRTGDPKNIQYF,TGTGCCAGCAGTCGTACAGGGGATCCCAAAAACATTCAGTACTTC
TRBD2,TRBV6-5,many,TRBJ2-1,CASSNLAGGSYNEQFF,TGTGCCAGCAGTAATCTAGCGGGGGGCTCCTACAATGAGCAGTTCTTC
NA,TRBV7-9,NA,TRBJ1-1,CASSAWMNTEAFF,TGTGCCAGCAGCGCATGGATGAACACTGAAGCTTTCTTT
TRBD1,TRBV6-6,many,TRBJ1-2,CASSSKGAKNYGYTF,TGTGCCAGCAGTTCCAAGGGGGCTAAAAACTATGGCTACACCTTC
NA,TRBV30,few,TRBJ1-1,CAWGSFVGASEAFF,TGTGCCTGGGGGAGTTTTGTAGGGGCCAGTGAAGCTTTCTTT
TRBD2,TRBV7-8,many,TRBJ2-1,CASSPLLGGGVDEQFF,TGTGCCAGCAGCCCCCTTTTGGGCGGGGGGGTGGACGAGCAGTTCTTC
NA,TRBV7-2,NA,TRBJ2-3,CASSFGLLDTQYF,TGTGCCAGCAGCTTCGGACTGTTGGATACGCAGTATTTT
TRBD2,TRBV29-1,many,TRBJ2-7,CSVGTSGSYEQYF,TGCAGCGTTGGGACTAGCGGTTCCTACGAGCAGTACTTC
TRBD1,TRBV7-9,NA,TRBJ2-5,CASSPPGQAYNEQYF,TGTGCCAGCAGCCCCCCGGGACAGGCCTACAATGAGCAGTACTTC
TRBD1,TRBV12-3/TRBV12-4,NA,TRBJ2-1,CASSVRQGSSYEQFF,TGTGCCAGCAGTGTCAGACAGGGGAGCTCCTACGAGCAGTTCTTC
NA,TRBV14,NA,TRBJ2-1,CASSPMGSDEQFF,TGTGCCAGCAGCCCCATGGGGTCGGATGAGCAGTTCTTC